The clone carrying this T cell receptor (beta chain) has just one count. The target antigen is unknown. The CDR3 totals 16 residues. Losses at the gene ends were 3 bases for V and 3 bases for J; bases not matched to a gene: 9. Germline lookup yields CDR1 LNHDA and CDR2 SQIVND (reference sequence). Profiled with immunoSEQ multiplex PCR; TCRdb holds only in-frame clones, not every one. The repertoire holds about 60,000 clones, with approximately 80% as singletons. Specified time point: week 35, safety follow-up. Each dose delivered 300 ug of mutant IDH1 20-mer peptide subcutaneously with imiquimod. Eight vaccinations went to patients in weeks 1, 3, 5, 7, 11, 15, 19, 23. Diagnosis in the donors showed new WHO grade 3 or 4 astrocytomas that were IDH1-mutant and ATRX-lost. The sample is drawn from a study of a mutant IDH1 vaccine in newly diagnosed glioma. Across the study: At week 35 came visit V12, and visit V13 followed at week 47.

Notes on the study in general: Immune responses induced by the vaccine were seen in over 80% of patients, spanning multiple MHC alleles.

V is TRBV19 and J is TRBJ2-7; 9 bases line up with TRBD1. The receptor was derived from a man aged 30 to 39 with glioma. The starting material was PBMCs, obtained from a glioma patient whose treatment included an IDH1 peptide vaccine. DNA of the CDR3: TGTGCCAGTAGTATCGCGACAACAGGGGGCTACTACGAGCAGTACTTC. Amino acids: CASSIATTGGYYEQYF.